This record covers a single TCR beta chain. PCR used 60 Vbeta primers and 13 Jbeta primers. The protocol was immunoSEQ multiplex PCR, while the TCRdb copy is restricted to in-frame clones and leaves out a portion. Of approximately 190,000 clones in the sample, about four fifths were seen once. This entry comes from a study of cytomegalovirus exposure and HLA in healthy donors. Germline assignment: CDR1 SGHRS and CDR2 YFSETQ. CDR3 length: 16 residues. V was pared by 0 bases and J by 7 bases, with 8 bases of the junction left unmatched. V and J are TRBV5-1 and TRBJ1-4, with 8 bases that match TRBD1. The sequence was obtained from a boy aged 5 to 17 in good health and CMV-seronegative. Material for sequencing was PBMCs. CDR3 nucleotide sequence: TGCGCCAGCAGCTTGGAATCCAGACAGGGGAGTGAAAAACTGTTTTTT. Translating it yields CASSLESRQGSEKLFF.